These 11 T cell receptor beta chains originate from one sample sequenced in a study of blood T cell repertoires in COVID-19. Repertoires were generated with immunoSEQ multiplex PCR, while TCRdb's copy carries only in-frame clones and drops some. Counted here are around 100,000 clones, roughly 84% occurring once; the ten biggest clones make up about 12%. Sample: peripheral blood. The receptors shown here come from a human donor in a cohort sampled during active COVID-19.

This rearrangement joins TRBV30 to TRBJ1-2; D unclear. V was cut by 0 bases and J by 5 bases, with 13 bases left in between. The CDR3 has 14 amino acids. Germline-derived CDR1 and CDR2 are GTSNPN and SVGIG (reference sequence). CDR3 in amino acids: CAWSVGVSLYGYTF. The DNA of the CDR3 is TGTGCCTGGAGTGTTGGAGTCTCCCTTTATGGCTACACCTTC. The variable domain in full, with the rest retrieved from reference TRBV30 and TRBJ1-2, is SQTIHQWPATLVQPVGSPLSLECTVEGTSNPNLYWYRQAAGRGLQLLFYSVGIGQISSEVPQNLSASRPQDRQFILSSKKLLLSDSGFYLCAWSVGVSLYGYTFGSGTRLTVV.

This clone occurred once. The chain uses TRBV6-5 and TRBJ2-4; D is perhaps TRBD1 (5 bases). The CDR3 covers 15 residues. Per the germline V gene, CDR1 is MNHEY and CDR2 is SVGAGI. V was pared by 0 bases and J by 0 bases, with 6 bases between. CDR3 sequence reads: CASSYSTVAKNIQYF. DNA for the CDR3: TGTGCCAGCAGTTACTCGACAGTAGCCAAAAACATTCAGTACTTC.

The chain recombines TRBV4-1 with TRBJ1-1, with no clear D. This CDR3 has 15 residues. V was clipped by 1 base and J by 2 bases, with 11 bases between them. In germline, CDR1 is MGHRA, CDR2 YSYEKL. CDR3 loop: CASSQVRSRNTEAFF. The CDR3 DNA sequence: TGCGCCAGCAGCCAAGTGAGATCCCGAAACACTGAAGCTTTCTTT.

This chain joins TRBV7-2 and TRBJ2-3, with 13 positions matching TRBD2. This CDR3 is built from 18 residues. Germline lookup yields CDR1 SGHTA and CDR2 FQGNSA. V shed 4 bases and J 2 bases; nucleotides not matched to a gene: 9. CDR3 amino acids: CASSSGTSGATYTDTQYF. CDR3 nucleotide sequence: TGTGCCAGCAGCTCGGGGACTAGCGGGGCCACGTACACAGATACGCAGTATTTT. The full variable domain, completed using reference TRBV7-2 and TRBJ2-3, is GAGVSQSPSNKVTEKGKDVELRCDPISGHTALYWYRQSLGQGLEFLIYFQGNSAPDKSGLPSDRFSAERTGGSVSTLTIQRTQQEDSAVYLCASSSGTSGATYTDTQYFGPGTRLTVL.

This clone was seen only a few times. V usage is TRBV7-9 and J usage is TRBJ2-7; a possible D gene is TRBD1 (5 bases). Trimming left V 5 bases short and J 7 bases short, with 21 bases between. CDR1 and CDR2 from the germline V gene are SEHNR and FQNEAQ (reference sequence). This CDR3 is built from 15 residues. The CDR3 DNA sequence: TGTGCCAGCAGCCGCGATATAGGGGCTTTGAGTGAGCAGTACTTC. As protein: CASSRDIGALSEQYF.

The V and J genes are TRBV7-2 and TRBJ2-2; 11 bases line up with TRBD1. Trimming took 5 bases from V and 3 from J; bases not matched to a gene: 5. This CDR3 is built from 16 residues. Germline CDR1 and CDR2: SGHTA and FQGNSA. The CDR3 protein is CASSQGQGGYTGELFF. The CDR3 DNA follows: TGTGCCAGCAGCCAGGGACAGGGGGGATACACCGGGGAGCTGTTTTTT.

This chain connects TRBV6-1 to TRBJ2-7; TRBD2 might be the D (5 bases). The V gene's germline CDR1 is MNHNS and CDR2 SASEGT. Trimming took off 1 base at V and 3 bases at J, with 10 bases between the two ends. This CDR3 comprises 14 residues. This chain's CDR3 is CASSEGGLLYEQYF. CDR3 coding DNA: TGTGCCAGCAGTGAAGGCGGGCTTCTCTACGAGCAGTACTTC.

The genes are TRBV18 and TRBJ1-1; TRBD1 aligns across 9 bases. After removal of 3 bases from V and 0 bases from J, the junction contained 2 bases not matched to a gene. The CDR3 totals 15 residues. CDR1 KGHSH and CDR2 LQKENI come from the germline V gene. DNA of the CDR3: TGTGCCAGCTCACCGGGACAGGGAATGAACACTGAAGCTTTCTTT. Translation: CASSPGQGMNTEAFF.

The chain combines TRBV18 with TRBJ2-6; 9 positions match TRBD1. Germline V gene sequence: CDR1 KGHSH, CDR2 LQKENI. The CDR3 contains 18 residues. J was trimmed by 1 base and V by 8 bases; bases with no gene match: 12. CDR3 sequence: CASREAGTGQSGANVLTF. The CDR3 DNA reads as TGTGCCAGCCGAGAGGCCGGGACAGGGCAGTCTGGGGCCAACGTCCTGACTTTC. Based on the CDR3 plus reference TRBV18 and TRBJ2-6, the full variable domain is NAGVMQNPRHLVRRRGQEARLRCSPMKGHSHVYWYRQLPEEGLKFMVYLQKENIIDESGMPKERFSAEFPKEGPSILRIQQVVRGDSAAYFCASREAGTGQSGANVLTFGAGSRLTVL.

CDR3 nucleotide sequence: TGTGCCAGCAGCGGACGGGACACTCGAGCTAATGAAAAACTGTTTTTT. Protein: CASSGRDTRANEKLFF. The chain couples TRBV21-1 to TRBJ1-4; the D segment call TRBD1 is taken from the table without a DNA check. TRBV21-1 is shown as a pseudogene. CDR3 length: 16 amino acids.

The chain uses TRBV6-5 and TRBJ1-1; 9 bases are shared with TRBD1. CDR3 length: 14 residues. The V gene's germline CDR1 is MNHEY and CDR2 SVGAGI. The junction had 11 bases not matched to a gene; V was cut back by 11 bases and J by 4 bases. For the CDR3, the DNA is TGTGCCCACGACAGGGGGAGGATTACCACTGAAGCTTTCTTT. Translation gives CAHDRGRITTEAFF.